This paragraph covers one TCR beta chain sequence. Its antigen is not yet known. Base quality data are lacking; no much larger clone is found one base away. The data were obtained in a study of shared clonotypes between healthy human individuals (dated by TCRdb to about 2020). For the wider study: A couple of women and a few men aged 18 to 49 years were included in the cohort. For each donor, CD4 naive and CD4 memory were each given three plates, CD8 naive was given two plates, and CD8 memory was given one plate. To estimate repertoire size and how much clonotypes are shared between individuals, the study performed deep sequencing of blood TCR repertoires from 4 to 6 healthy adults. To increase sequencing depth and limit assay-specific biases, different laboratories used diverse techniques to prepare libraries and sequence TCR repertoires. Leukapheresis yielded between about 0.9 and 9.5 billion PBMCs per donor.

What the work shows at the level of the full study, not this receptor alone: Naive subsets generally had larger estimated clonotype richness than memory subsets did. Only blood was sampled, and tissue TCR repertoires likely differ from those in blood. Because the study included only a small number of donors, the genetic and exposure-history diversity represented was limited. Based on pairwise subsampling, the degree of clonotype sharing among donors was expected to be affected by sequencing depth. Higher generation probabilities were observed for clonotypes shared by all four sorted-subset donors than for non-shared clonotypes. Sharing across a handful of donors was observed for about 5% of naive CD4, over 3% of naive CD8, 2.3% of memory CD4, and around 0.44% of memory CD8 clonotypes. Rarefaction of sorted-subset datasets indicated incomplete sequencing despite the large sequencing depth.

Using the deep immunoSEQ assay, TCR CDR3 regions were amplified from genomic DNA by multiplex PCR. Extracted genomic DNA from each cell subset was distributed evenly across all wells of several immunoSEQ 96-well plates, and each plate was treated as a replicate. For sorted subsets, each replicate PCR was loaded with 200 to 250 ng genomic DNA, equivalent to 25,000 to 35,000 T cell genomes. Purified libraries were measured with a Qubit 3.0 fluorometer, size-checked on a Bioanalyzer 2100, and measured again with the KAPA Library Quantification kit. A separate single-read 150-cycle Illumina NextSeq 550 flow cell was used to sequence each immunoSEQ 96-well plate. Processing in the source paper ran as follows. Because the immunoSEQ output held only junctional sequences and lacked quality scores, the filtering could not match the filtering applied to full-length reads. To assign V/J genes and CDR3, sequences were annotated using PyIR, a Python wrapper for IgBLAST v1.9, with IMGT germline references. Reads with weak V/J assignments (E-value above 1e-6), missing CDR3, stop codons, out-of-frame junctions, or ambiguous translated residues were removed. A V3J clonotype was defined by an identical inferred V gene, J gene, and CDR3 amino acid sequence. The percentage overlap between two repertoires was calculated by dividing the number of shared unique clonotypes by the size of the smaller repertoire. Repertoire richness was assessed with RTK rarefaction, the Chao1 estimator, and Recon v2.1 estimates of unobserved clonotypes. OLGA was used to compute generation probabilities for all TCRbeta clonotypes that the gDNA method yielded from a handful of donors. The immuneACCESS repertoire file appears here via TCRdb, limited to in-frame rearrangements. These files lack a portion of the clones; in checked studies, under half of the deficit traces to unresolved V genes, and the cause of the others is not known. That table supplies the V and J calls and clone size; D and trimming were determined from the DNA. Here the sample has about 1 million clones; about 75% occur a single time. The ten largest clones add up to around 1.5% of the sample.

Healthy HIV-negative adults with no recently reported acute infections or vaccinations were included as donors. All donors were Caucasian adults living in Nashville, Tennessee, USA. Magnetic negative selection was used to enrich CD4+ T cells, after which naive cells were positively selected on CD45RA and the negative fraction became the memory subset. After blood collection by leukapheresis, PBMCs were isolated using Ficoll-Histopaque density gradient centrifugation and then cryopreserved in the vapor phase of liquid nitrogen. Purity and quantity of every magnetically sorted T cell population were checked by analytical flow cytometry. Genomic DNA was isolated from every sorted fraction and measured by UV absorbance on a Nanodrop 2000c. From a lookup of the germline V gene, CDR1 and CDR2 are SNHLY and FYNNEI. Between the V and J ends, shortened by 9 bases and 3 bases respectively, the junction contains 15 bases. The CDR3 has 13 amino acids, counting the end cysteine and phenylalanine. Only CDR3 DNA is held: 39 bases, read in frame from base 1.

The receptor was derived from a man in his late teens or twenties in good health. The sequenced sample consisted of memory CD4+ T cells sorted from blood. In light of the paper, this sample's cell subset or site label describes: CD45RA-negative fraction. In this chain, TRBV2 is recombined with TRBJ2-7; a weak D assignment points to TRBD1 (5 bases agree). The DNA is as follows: TGTGCCAGTACCAGGGAAGCTGTCTACGAGCAGTACTTC. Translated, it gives CASTREAVYEQYF.